The subject of this entry is one T cell receptor beta chain. The antigen is not known. Only in-frame clones appear in the TCRdb table, and some are missing; sequencing was by immunoSEQ multiplex PCR. The table includes millions of clones, just over 90% detected once. This sample is drawn from a study of shared clonotypes between healthy human individuals. Regarding the study as a whole: Specimens sampled were limited to blood, with tissue repertoires likely differing.

The sequence was collected from a man aged 18 to 30 in good health. Some clones in this sample may be carry-over from other donors' samples. The sample was naive CD4+ T cells from PBMCs. Documented subset: CD45RA+ positively selected.

The CDR3 nucleotides read TGTGCCAGTAGTCCCCGGGACAGGGGGCTCGGGGCCAACGTCCTGACTTTC. It translates to CASSPRDRGLGANVLTF. The rearrangement joins TRBV19 to TRBJ2-6; 12 nucleotides align to TRBD1. The CDR3 runs 17 residues. CDR1 and CDR2 (germline): LNHDA, SQIVND (reference sequence). With 5 bases clipped from V and 4 bases from J, the junction kept 6 bases outside the gene matches. Together with reference TRBV19 and TRBJ2-6, the CDR3 gives the full variable domain: DGGITQSPKYLFRKEGQNVTLSCEQNLNHDAMYWYRQDPGQGLRLIYYSQIVNDFQKGDIAEGYSVSREKKESFPLTVTSAQKNPTAFYLCASSPRDRGLGANVLTFGAGSRLTVL.